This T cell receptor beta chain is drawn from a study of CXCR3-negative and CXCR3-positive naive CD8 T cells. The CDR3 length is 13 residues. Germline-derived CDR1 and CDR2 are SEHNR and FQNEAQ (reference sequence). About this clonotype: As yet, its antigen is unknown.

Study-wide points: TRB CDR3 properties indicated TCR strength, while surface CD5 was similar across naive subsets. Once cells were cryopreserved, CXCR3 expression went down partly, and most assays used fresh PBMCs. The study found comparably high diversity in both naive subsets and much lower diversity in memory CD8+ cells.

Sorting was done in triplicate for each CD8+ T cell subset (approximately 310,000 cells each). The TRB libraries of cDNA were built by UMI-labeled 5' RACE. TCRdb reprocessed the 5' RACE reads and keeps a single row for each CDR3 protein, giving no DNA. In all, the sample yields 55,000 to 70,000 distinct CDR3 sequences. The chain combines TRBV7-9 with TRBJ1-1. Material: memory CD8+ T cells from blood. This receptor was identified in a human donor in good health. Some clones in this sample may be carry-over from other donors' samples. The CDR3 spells CASSPSGMGEAFF.